This paragraph reports one T cell receptor beta chain. The antigen is unknown. Germline values: CDR1 MNHNS, CDR2 SASEGT. Unmatched junction bases numbered 8, after V lost 8 bases and J lost 9 bases. The CDR3 runs 12 residues. The data stem from a study of T cell clonotyping in hematopoietic cell transplantation. Study summary: Cytoreduction preceded collection of pretransplant recipient samples. Findings and caveats of the study: Higher Inverse Simpson Index values in graft donor and pretransplant recipient predicted broader posttransplant TCR diversity. Without cell sorting, CD4 versus CD8 contributions remain unresolved.

Noted time point: recipient sample about 28 days before transplant, after cytoreduction. Recipients were bled about 28 days pretransplant and at posttransplant days 30, 100, 180. Libraries were prepared by immunoSEQ multiplex PCR; TCRdb keeps only in-frame clonotypes and omits some of them. The data show more than 25,000 clones, with around 70% seen just once and roughly 6% held by the top ten. The sequence was collected from a man aged 45-65 years with myelodysplastic syndrome. Some clones in this sample may be carry-over from other donors' samples. The gene calls are TRBV6-1 and TRBJ1-2, with 8 bases lining up with TRBD1. The material was peripheral blood mononuclear cells, obtained before stem cell transplant. CDR3 in DNA: TGTGCCAGCTTGACAGGGGAGAGGAGCTACACCTTC. Its translation: CASLTGERSYTF.